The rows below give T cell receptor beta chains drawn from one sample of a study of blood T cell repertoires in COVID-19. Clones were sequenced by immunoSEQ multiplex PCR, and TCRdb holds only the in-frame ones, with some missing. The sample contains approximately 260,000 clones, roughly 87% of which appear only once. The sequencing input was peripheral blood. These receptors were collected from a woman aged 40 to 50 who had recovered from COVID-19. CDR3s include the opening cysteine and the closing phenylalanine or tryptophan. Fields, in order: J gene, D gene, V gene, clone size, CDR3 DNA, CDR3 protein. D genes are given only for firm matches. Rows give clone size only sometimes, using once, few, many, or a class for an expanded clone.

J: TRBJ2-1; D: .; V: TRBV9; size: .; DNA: TGTGCCACAATTCATGGGAGAAGCAATGAGCAGTTCTTC; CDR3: CATIHGRSNEQFF
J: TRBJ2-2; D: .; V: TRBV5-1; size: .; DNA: TGCGCCAGCAGCTTGGTAGACTCTACCGGGGAGCTGTTTTTT; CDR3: CASSLVDSTGELFF
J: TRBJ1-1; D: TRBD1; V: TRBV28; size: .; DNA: TGTGCCAGCAGACCGGACAGGGGGGGAGGTTGGAACACTGAAGCTTTCTTT; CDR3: CASRPDRGGGWNTEAFF
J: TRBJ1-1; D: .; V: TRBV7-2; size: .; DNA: TGTGCCAGCAGCTTCCAGGGTTCCCTAGGATTTGAAGCTTTCTTT; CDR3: CASSFQGSLGFEAFF
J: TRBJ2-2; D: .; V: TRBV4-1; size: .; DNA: TGCGCCAGCCGGAGGGAAGGGCAGCACGGGGAGCTGTTTTTT; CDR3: CASRREGQHGELFF
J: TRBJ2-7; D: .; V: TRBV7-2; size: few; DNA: TGTGCCAGCAGCTGGGTATTAGGGGCGTCCGAGCAGTACTTC; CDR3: CASSWVLGASEQYF
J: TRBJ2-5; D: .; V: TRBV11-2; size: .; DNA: TGTGCCAGCAGCTTAGCGGGAGAGGGCTGGGAGACCCAGTACTTC; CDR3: CASSLAGEGWETQYF
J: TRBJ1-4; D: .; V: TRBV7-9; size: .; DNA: TGTGCCAGCAGCTTAGCCCTCACAAATCAGAGATCAGGTGAAAAACTGTTTTTT; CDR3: CASSLALTNQRSGEKLFF
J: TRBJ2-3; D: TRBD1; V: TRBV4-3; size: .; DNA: TGCGCCAGCAGCCTTGGGACAGGTGGGGTCACAGATACGCAGTATTTT; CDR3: CASSLGTGGVTDTQYF
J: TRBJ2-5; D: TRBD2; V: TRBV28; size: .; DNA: TGTGCCAGCAGTTCCTGGACTAGCGGAAAACAAGAGACCCAGTACTTC; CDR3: CASSSWTSGKQETQYF
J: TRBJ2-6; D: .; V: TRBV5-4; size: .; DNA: TGTGCCAGCAGCTTGGGGGGGCCTGGGGCCAACGTCCTGACTTTC; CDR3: CASSLGGPGANVLTF
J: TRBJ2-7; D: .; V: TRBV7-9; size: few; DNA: TGTGCCAGCAGCTTAGGAGCGGCCGTGTCCTCGGAGCAGTACTTC; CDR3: CASSLGAAVSSEQYF
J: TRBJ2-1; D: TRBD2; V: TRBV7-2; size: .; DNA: TGTGCCAGCAGCTTAGGTAGCGGGAGCCCCAATGAGCAGTTCTTC; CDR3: CASSLGSGSPNEQFF
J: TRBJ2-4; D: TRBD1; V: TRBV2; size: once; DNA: TGTGCCAGCCGAACGGGACAGCAAAACATTCAGTACTTC; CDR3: CASRTGQQNIQYF